This TCR beta chain appears in the sequencing data of a study of blood T cell repertoires in COVID-19. CDR3 length: 15 residues. V lost 0 bases, J lost 2 bases, and 12 bases lay in between. In germline, CDR1 is SGHRS, CDR2 YFSETQ. This clone was picked up a small number of times. Method: immunoSEQ multiplex PCR; TCRdb's copy keeps in-frame clones and lacks some. The sample includes 130,000 to 150,000 clones, 84% of them seen just once. Source material: PBMCs or T cells enriched from blood (not recorded which). The V gene is TRBV5-1, the J gene TRBJ2-7; tentatively, D is TRBD1 (5 bases). The sequence derives from a middle-aged man with acute COVID-19. CDR3 in DNA: TGCGCCAGCAGCTTGGCCTCAGGGTGGGCCTACGAGCAGTACTTC. It yields the protein CASSLASGWAYEQYF.